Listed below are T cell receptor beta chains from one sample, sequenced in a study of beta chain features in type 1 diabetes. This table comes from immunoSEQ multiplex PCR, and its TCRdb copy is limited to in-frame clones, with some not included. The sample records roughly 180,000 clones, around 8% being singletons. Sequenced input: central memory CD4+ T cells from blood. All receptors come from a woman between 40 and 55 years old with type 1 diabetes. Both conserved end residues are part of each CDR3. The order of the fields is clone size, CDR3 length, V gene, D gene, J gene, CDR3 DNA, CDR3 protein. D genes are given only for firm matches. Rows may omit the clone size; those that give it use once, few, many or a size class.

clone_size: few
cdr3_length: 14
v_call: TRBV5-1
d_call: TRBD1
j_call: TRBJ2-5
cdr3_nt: TGCGCCAGCAGCCAGGGACAGGGTATAGAGACCCAGTACTTC
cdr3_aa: CASSQGQGIETQYF

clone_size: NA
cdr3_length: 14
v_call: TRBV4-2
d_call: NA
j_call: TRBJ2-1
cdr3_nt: TGTGCCAGCAGCGAAGGGAAGGTTCAGGATGAGCAGTTCTTC
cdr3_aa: CASSEGKVQDEQFF

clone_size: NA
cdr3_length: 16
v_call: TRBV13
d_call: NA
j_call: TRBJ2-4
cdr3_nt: TGTGCCAGCAGCTCCAGGACAGCGACGGCCAAAAACATTCAGTACTTC
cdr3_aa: CASSSRTATAKNIQYF

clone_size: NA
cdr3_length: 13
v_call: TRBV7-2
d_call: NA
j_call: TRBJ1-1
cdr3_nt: TGTGCCAGCAGCGACGCGTGGGCAGTTGAAGCTTTCTTT
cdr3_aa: CASSDAWAVEAFF

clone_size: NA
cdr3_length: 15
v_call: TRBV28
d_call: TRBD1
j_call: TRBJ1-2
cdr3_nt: TGTGCCAGCAGTGGCCAGGGGGCGCAGTACTATGGCTACACCTTC
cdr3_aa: CASSGQGAQYYGYTF

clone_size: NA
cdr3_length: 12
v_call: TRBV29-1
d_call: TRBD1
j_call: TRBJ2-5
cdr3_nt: TGCAGCGGATCCGGGACAGGGCGGGAGCAGTACTTC
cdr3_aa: CSGSGTGREQYF

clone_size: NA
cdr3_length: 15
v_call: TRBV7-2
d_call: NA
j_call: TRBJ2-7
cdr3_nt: TGTGCCAGCAGCACCCAGGGATCACCCACCTACGAGCAGTACTTC
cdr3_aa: CASSTQGSPTYEQYF

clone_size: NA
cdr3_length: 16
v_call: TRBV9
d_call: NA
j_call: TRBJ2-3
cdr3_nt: TGTGCCAGCAGCGGACGTCAGGCCTCTCGCACAGATACGCAGTATTTT
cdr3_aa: CASSGRQASRTDTQYF

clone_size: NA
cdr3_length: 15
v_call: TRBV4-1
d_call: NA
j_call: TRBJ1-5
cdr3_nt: TGCGCCAGCAGCCGGCAGACGGGAGATAATCAGCCCCAGCATTTT
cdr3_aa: CASSRQTGDNQPQHF

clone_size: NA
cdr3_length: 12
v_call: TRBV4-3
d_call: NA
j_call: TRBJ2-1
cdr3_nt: TGCGCCAGCAGCCGGGGGCCCGACAGGCAGTTCTTC
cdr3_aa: CASSRGPDRQFF

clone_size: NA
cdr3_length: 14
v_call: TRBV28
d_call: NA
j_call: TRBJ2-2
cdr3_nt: TGTGCCAGCAGGAGACAGGGAGGCTTCGGGGAGCTGTTTTTT
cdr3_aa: CASRRQGGFGELFF

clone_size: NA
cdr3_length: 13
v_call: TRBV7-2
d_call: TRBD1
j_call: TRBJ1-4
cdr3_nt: TGTGCCAGCAGCTCCGACAGGGGTGAAAAACTGTTTTTT
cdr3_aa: CASSSDRGEKLFF

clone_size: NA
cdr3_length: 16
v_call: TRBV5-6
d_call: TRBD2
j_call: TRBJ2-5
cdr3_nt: TGTGCCAGCAGCTTGGAGCGGGAGGGCTCATTGGGGACCCAGTACTTC
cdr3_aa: CASSLEREGSLGTQYF

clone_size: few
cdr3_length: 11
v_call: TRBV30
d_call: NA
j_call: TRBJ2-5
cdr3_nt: TGTGCCTGGGGGCCCCGGGAGACCCAGTACTTC
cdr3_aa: CAWGPRETQYF

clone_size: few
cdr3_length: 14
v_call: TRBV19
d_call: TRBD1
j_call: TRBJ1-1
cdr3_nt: TGTGCCAGTAGCCCGGGACAGCAAAACACTGAAGCTTTCTTT
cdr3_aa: CASSPGQQNTEAFF